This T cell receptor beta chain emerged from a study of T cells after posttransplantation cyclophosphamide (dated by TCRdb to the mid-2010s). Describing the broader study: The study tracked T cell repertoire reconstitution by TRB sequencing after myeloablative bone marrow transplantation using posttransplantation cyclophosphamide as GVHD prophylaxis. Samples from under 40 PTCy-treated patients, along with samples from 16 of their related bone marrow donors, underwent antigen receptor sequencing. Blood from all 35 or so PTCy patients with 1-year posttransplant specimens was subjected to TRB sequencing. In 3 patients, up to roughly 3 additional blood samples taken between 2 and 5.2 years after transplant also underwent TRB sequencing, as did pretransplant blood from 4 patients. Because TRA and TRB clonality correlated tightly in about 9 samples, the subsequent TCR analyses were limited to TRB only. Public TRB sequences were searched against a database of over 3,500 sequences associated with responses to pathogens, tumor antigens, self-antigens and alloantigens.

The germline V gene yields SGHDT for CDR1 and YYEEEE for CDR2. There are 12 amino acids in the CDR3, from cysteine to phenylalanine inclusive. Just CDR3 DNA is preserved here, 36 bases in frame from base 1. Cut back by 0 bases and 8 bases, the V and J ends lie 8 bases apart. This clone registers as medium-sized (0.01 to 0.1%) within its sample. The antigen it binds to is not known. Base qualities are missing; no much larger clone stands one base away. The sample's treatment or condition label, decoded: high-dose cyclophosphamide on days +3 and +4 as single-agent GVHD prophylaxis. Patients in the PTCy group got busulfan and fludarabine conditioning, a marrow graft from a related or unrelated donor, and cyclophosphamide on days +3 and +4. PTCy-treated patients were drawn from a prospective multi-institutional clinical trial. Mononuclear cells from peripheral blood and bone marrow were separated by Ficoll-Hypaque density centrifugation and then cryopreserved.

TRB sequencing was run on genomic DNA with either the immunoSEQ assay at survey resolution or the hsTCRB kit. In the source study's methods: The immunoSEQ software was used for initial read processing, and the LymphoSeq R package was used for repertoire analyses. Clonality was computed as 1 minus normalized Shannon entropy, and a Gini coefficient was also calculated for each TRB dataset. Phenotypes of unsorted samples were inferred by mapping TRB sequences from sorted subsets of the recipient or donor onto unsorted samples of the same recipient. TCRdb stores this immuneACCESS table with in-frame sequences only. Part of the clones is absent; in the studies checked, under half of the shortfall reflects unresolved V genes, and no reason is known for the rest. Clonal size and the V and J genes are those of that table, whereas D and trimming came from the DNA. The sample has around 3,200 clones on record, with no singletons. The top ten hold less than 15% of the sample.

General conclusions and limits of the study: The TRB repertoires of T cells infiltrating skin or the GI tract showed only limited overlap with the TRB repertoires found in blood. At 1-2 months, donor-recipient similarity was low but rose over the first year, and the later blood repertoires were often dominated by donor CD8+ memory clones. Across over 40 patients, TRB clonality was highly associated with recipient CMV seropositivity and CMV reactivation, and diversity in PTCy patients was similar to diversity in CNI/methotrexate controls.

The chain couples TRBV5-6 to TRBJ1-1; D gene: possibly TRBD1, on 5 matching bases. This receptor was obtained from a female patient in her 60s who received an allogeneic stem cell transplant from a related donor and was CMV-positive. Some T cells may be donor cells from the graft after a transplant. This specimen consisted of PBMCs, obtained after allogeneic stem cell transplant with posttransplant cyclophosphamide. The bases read TGTGCCAGCAGCTTGGGACGACAGGAAGCTTTCTTT. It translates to CASSLGRQEAFF. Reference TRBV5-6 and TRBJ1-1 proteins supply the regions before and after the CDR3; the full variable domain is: DAGVTQSPTHLIKTRGQQVTLRCSPKSGHDTVSWYQQALGQGPQFIFQYYEEEERQRGNFPDRFSGHQFPNYSSELNVNALLLGDSALYLCASSLGRQEAFFGQGTRLTVV.